Below, 8 T cell receptor beta chains from the same sample are listed, as sequenced in a study of OX40 agonist ivuxolimab in advanced cancers. The library came from the immunoSEQ multiplex PCR assay. Entries here come from immuneACCESS through TCRdb and include only in-frame sequences with V and J called. Some clones fail to appear in such tables; in the studies checked, an unresolved V gene covers under half of the shortfall, and the cause of the remainder is unknown. The sample yields about 50,000 clones; 60% to 80% were counted once. The ten largest clones add up to roughly 2.7% of the sample. The specimen was CD4+ or CD8+ T cells sorted from blood, collected in a trial of the OX40 agonist ivuxolimab. Receptors originate from an adult with an advanced solid tumor such as melanoma, head and neck, liver or kidney cancer.

In this sample, this clone turned up many times. The chain joins TRBV7-9 to TRBJ2-7; no firm D call. Germline CDR1 SEHNR, CDR2 FQNEAQ (reference sequence). The CDR3 runs to 14 residues. V shed 2 bases and J shed 4 bases, with 12 bases lying between them. CDR3 DNA sequence: TGTGCCAGCAGCTTACGGCAGCAAGCTTACGAGCAGTACTTC. This translates into CASSLRQQAYEQYF.

This chain uses TRBV5-1 with TRBJ1-1; 7 bases agree with TRBD1. This CDR3 is 14 amino acids long. J lost 4 bases, V lost 2 bases, and 5 bases had no gene match. The germline V gene encodes CDR1 SGHRS and CDR2 YFSETQ. The CDR3 sequence is CASSFDRVSTEAFF. CDR3 sequence (DNA): TGCGCCAGCAGCTTCGACAGGGTAAGCACTGAAGCTTTCTTT.

This rearrangement joins TRBV6-1 to TRBJ2-7; D may be TRBD1 or TRBD2 (5 bases each). The CDR3 runs to 14 residues. Germline lookup yields CDR1 MNHNS and CDR2 SASEGT. Trimming cost V 7 bases and J 0 bases, with 13 bases left between them. The DNA of the CDR3 is TGTGCCAGCACTAGAGGGGTTACCTCCTACGAGCAGTACTTC. Translation gives CASTRGVTSYEQYF.

This clone came up a few times. The chain combines TRBV6-1 with TRBJ1-1, with D perhaps matching TRBD1 (5 bases). The CDR3 has 13 residues. Between the trimmed V and J ends, which lost 4 bases and 2 bases, there was a span of 8 bases. Germline V gene sequence: CDR1 MNHNS, CDR2 SASEGT. CDR3 residues: CASSVGVNTEAFF. Written as DNA, the CDR3 is TGTGCCAGCAGTGTAGGGGTTAACACTGAAGCTTTCTTT.

There are a few counts of this clone. The chain uses TRBV6-1 and TRBJ2-5; tentative D call: TRBD2 (6 bases). CDR1 and CDR2 from the germline V gene are MNHNS and SASEGT. V lost 2 bases and J lost 14, with 18 bases in between. CDR3 length: 13 amino acids. The CDR3 sequence is CASSEREVAGHYF. CDR3 nucleotide sequence: TGTGCCAGCAGTGAAAGGGAGGTGGCGGGGCACTACTTC.

The rearrangement uses TRBV19 and TRBJ2-7; TRBD1 matches at 9 bases. The CDR3 contains 15 residues. V shed 6 bases and J 6 bases; nucleotides not matched to a gene: 12. Germline CDR1 reads LNHDA; CDR2 reads SQIVND (reference sequence). CDR3 in DNA: TGTGCCAGTAGGGACAGGGGAGGACCCTCCCCCGAGCAGTACTTC. This encodes CASRDRGGPSPEQYF.

The V call is TRBV5-1, the J call TRBJ2-2; D is perhaps TRBD2 (5 bases). The length of the CDR3 is 15 residues. Trimming removed 2 bases at V and 4 bases at J, with 12 bases between. Germline V lookup: CDR1 SGHRS, CDR2 YFSETQ. CDR3 protein: CASSFVPGSTGELFF. The CDR3 region has the DNA TGCGCCAGCAGCTTCGTTCCGGGAAGCACCGGGGAGCTGTTTTTT.

This clone was detected only a few times. V and J are TRBV5-4 and TRBJ2-1, with 8 bases aligning to TRBD2. The J segment lost 7 bases and the V segment lost 4 bases, leaving 7 bases of the junction unmatched. This CDR3 has 14 residues. Germline CDR1 and CDR2: SGHNT and YYREEE (reference sequence). Here the CDR3 DNA reads TGTGCCAGCAGCCGGGGGGGGCGCGGGAATGAGCAGTTCTTC. Residues: CASSRGGRGNEQFF.